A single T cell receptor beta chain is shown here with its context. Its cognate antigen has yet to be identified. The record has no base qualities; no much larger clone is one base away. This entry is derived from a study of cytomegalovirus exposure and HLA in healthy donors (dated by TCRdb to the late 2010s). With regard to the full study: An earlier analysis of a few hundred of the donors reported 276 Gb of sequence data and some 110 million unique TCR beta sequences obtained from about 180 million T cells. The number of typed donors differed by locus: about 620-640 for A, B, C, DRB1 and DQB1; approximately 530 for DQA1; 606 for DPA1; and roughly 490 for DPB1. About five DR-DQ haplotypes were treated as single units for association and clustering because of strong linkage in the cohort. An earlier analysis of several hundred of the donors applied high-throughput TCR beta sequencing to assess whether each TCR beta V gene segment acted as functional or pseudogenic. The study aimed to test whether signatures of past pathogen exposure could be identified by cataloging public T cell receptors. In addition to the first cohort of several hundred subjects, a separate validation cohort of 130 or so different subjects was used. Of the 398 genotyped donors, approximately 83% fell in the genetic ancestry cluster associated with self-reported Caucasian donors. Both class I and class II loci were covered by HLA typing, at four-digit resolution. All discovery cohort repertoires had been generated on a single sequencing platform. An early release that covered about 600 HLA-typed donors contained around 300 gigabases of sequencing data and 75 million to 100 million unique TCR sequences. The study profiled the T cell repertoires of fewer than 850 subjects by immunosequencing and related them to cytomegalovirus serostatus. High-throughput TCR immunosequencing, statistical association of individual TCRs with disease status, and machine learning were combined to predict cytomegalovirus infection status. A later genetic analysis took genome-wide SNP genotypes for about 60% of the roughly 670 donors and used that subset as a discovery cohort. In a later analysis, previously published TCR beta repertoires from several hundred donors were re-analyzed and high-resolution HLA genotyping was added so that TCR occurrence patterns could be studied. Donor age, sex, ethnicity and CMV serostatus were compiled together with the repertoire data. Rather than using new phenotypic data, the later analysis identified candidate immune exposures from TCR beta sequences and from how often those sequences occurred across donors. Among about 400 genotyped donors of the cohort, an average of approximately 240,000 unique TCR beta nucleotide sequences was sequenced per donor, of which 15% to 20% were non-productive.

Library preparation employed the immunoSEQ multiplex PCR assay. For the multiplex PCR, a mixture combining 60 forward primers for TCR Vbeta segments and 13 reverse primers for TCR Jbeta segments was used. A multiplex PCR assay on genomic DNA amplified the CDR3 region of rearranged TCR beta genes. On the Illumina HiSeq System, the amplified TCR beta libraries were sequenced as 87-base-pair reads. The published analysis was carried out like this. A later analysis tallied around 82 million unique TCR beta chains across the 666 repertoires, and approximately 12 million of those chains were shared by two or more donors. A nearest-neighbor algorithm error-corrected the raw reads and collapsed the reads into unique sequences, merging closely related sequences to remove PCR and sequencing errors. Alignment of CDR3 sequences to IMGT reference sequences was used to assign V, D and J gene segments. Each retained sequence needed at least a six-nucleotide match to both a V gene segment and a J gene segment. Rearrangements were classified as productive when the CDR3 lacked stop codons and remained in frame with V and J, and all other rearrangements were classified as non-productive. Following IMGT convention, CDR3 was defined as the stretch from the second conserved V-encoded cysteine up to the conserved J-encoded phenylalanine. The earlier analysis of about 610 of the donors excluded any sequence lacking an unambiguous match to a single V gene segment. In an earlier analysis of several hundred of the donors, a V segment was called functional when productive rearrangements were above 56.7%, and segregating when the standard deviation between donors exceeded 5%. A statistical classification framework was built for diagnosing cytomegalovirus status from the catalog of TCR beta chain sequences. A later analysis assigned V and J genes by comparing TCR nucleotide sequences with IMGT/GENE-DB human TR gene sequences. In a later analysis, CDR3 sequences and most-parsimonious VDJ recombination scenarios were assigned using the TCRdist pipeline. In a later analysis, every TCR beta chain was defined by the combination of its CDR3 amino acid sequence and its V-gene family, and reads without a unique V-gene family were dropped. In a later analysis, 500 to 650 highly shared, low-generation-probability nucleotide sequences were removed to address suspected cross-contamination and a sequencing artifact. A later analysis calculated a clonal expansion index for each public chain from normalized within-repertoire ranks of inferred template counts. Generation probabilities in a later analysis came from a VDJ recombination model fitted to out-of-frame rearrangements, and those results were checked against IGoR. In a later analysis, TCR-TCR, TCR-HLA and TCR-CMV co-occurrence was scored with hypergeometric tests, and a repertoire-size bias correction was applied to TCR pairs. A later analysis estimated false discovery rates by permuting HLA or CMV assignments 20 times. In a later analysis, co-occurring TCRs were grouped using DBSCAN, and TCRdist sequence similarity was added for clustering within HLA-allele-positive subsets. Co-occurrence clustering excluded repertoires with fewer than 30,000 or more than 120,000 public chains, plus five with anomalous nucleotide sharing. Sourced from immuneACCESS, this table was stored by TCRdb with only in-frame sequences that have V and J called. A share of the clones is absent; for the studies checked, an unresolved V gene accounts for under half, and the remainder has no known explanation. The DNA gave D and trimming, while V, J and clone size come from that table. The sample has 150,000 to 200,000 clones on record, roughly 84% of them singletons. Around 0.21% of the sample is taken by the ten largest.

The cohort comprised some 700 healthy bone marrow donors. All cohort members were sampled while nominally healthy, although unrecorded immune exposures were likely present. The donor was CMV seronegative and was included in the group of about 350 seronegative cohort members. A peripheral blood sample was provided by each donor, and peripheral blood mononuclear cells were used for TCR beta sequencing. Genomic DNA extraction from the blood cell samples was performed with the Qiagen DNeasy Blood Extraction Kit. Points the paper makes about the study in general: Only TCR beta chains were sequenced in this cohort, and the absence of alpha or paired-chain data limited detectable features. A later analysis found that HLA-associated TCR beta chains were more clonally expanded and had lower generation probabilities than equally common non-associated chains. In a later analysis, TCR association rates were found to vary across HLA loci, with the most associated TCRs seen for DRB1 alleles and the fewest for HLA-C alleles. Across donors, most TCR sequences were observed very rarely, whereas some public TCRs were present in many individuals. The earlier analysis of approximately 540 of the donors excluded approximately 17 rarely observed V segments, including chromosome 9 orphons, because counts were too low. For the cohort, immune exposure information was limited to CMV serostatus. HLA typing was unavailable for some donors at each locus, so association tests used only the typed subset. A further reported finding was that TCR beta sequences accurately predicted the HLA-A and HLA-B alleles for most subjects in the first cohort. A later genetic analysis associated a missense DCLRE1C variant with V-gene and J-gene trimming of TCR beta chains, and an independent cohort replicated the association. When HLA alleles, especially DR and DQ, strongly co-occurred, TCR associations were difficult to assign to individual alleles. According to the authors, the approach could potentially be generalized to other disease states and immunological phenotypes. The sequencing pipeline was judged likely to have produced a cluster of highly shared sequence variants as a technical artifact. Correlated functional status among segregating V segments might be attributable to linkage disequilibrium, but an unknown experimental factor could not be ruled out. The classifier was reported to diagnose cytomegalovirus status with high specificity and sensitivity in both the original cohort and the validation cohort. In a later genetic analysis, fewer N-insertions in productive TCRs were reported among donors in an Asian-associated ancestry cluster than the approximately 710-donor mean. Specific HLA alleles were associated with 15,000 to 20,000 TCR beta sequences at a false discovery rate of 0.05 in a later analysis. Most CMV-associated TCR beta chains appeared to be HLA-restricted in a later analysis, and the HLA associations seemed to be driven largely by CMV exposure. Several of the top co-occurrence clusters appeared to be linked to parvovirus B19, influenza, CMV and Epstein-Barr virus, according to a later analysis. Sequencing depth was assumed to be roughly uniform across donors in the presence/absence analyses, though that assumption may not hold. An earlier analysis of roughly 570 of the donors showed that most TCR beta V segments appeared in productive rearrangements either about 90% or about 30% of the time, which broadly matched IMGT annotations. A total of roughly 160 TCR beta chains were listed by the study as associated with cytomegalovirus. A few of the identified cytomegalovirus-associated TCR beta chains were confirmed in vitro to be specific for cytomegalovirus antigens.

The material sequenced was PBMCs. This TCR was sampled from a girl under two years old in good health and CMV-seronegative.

In nucleotide form, the sequence is TGCAGCGTTGAGCCCACTATTGGCGACGAGCAGTACTTC. Translated, it reads CSVEPTIGDEQYF. The V and J genes are TRBV29-1 and TRBJ2-5; the D gene remains uncertain. The J call is uncertain, as TRBJ2-7 better fits the DNA end. Spanning cysteine to phenylalanine, the CDR3 consists of 13 amino acids. Only CDR3 DNA remains: 39 bases, in frame from the first base. Per the germline V gene, SQVTM is the CDR1 and ANQGSEA is the CDR2.